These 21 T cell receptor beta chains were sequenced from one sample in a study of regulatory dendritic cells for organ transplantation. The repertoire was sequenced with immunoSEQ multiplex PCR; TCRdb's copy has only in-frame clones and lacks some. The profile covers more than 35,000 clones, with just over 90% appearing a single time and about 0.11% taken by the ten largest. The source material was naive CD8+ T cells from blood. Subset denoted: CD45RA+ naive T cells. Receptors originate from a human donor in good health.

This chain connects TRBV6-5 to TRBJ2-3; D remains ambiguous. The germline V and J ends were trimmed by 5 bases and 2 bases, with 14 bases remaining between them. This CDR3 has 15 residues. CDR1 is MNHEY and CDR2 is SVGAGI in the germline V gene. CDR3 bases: TGTGCCAGCAGTCTCAAAACAACTCCCACAGATACGCAGTATTTT. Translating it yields CASSLKTTPTDTQYF.

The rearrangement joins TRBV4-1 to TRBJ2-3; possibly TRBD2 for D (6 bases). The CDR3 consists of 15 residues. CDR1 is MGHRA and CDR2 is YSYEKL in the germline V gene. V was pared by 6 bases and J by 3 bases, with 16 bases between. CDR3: CASSLLAFSTDTQYF. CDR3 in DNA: TGCGCCAGCAGTCTACTAGCCTTTTCTACAGATACGCAGTATTTT.

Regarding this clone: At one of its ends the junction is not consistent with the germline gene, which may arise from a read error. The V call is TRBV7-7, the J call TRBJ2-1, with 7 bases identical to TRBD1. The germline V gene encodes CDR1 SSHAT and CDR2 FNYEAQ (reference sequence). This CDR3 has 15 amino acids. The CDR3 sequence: CASSLEVTGRNEQFF. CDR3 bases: TGTGCTAGCAGCTTAGAGGTGACAGGGAGAAATGAGCAGTTCTTC.

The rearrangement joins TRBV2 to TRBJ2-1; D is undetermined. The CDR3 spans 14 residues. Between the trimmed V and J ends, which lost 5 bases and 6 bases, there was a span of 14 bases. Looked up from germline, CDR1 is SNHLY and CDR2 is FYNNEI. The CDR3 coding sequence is TGTGCCAGCAGTCAAAGCAACGGTCGCAATGAGCAGTTCTTC. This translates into CASSQSNGRNEQFF.

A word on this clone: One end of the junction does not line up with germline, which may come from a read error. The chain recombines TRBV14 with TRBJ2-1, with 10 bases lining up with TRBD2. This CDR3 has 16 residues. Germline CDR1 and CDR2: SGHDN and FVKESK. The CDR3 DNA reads TGTGCCAGCAGCCAACTAAGCGGGGGGGCCTATAATGAGCAGTTCTTC. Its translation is CASSQLSGGAYNEQFF. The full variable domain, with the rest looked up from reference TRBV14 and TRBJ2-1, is EAGVTQFPSHSVIEKGQTVTLRCDPISGHDNLYWYRRVMGKEIKFLLHFVKESKQDESGMPNNRFLAERTGGTYSTLKVQPAELEDSGVYFCASSQLSGGAYNEQFFGPGTRLTVL.

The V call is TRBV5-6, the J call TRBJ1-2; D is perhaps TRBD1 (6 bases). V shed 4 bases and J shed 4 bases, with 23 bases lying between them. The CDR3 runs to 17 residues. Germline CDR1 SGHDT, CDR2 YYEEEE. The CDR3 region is CASSLGPDSIRFYGYTF. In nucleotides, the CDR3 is TGTGCCAGCAGCCTAGGCCCGGACAGCATTCGCTTCTATGGCTACACCTTC.

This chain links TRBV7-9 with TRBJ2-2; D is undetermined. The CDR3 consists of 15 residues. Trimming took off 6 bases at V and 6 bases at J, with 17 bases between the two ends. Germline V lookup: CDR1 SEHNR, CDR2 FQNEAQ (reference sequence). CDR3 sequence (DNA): TGTGCCAGCAGTTGGGGTCAATCCCGGGCCGGGGAGCTGTTTTTT. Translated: CASSWGQSRAGELFF.

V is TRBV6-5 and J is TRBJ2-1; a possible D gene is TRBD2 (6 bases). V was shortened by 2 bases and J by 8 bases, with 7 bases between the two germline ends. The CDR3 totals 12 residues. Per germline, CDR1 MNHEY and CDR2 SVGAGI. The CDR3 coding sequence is TGTGCCAGCAGTTACGGAGGGTATGAGCAGTTCTTC. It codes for CASSYGGYEQFF.

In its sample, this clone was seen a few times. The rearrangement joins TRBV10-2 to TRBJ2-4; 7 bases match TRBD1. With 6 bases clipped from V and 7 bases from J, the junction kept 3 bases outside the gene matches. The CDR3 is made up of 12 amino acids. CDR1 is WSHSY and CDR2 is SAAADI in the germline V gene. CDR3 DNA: TGCGCCAGCAGGACAGGGACGAACATTCAGTACTTC. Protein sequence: CASRTGTNIQYF.

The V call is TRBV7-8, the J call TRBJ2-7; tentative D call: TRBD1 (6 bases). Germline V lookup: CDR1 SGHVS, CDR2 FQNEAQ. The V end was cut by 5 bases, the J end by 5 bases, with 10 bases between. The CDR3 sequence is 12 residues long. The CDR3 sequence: CASSPHRDEQYF. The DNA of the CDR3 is TGTGCCAGCAGCCCCCACAGGGACGAGCAGTACTTC.

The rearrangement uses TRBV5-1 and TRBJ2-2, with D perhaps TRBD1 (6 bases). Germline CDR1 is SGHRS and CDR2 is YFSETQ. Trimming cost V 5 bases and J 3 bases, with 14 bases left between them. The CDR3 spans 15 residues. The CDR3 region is CASSGGAADTGELFF. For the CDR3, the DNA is TGCGCCAGCAGTGGGGGCGCAGCGGACACCGGGGAGCTGTTTTTT.

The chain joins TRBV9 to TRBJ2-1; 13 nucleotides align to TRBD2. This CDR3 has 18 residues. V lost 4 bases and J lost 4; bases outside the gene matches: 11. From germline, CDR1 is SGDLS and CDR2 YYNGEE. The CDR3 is CASSPPTSGGPRYNEQFF. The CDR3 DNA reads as TGTGCCAGCAGCCCACCGACTAGCGGGGGGCCTCGTTACAATGAGCAGTTCTTC.

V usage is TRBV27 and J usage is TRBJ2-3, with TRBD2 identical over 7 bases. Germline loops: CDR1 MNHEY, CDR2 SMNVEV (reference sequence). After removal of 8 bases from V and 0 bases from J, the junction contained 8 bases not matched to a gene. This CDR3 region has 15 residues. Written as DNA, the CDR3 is TGTGCCAGCGGAAAATTTAGCGGGAGCACAGATACGCAGTATTTT. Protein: CASGKFSGSTDTQYF.

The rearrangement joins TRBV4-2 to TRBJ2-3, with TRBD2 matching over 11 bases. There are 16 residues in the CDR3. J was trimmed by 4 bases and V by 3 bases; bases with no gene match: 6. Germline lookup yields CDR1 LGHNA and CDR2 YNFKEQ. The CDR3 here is CASSQALAGVADTQYF. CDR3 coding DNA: TGTGCCAGCAGCCAGGCACTAGCGGGAGTGGCAGATACGCAGTATTTT.

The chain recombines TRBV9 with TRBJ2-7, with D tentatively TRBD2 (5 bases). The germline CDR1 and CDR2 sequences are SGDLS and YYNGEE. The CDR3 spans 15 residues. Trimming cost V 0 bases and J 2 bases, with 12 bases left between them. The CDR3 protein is CASSVGTSPTYEQYF. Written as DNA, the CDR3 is TGTGCCAGCAGCGTAGGGACTTCACCCACCTACGAGCAGTACTTC. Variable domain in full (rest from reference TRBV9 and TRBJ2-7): DSGVTQTPKHLITATGQRVTLRCSPRSGDLSVYWYQQSLDQGLQFLIQYYNGEERAKGNILERFSAQQFPDLHSELNLSSLELGDSALYFCASSVGTSPTYEQYFGPGTRLTVT.

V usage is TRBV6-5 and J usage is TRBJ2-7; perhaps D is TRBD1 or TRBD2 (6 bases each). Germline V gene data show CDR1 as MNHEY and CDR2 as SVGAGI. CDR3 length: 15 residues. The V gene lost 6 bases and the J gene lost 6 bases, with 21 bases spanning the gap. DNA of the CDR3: TGTGCCAGCAGGGATACAGGGAGGTCATTTATCGAGCAGTACTTC. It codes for CASRDTGRSFIEQYF.

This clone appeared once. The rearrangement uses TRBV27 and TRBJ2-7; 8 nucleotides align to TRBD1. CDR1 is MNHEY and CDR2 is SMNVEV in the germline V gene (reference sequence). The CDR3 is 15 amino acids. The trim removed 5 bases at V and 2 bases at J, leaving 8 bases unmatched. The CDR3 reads CASSPPGQVPYEQYF. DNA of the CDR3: TGTGCCAGCAGTCCTCCGGGACAGGTCCCCTACGAGCAGTACTTC.

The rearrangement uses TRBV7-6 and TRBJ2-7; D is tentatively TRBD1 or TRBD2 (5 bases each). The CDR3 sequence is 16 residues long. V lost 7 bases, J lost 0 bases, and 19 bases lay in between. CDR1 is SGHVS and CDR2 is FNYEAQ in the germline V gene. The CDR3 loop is CASTTGDGTDSYEQYF. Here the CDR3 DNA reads TGTGCCAGCACCACCGGTGACGGGACCGACTCCTACGAGCAGTACTTC.

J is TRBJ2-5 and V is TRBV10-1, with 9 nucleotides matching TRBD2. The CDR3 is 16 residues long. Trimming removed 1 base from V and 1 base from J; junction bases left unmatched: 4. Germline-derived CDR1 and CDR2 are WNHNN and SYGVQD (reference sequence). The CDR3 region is CASSEFSGRIQETQYF. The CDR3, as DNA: TGCGCCAGCAGTGAGTTTAGCGGGAGAATCCAAGAGACCCAGTACTTC.

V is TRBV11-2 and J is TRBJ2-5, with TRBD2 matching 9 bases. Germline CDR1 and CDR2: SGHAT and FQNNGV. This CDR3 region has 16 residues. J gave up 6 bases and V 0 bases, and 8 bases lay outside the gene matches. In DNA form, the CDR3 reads TGTGCCAGCAGCTTAGAACCGGCGGGGGGGGTAAAGACCCAGTACTTC. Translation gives CASSLEPAGGVKTQYF.

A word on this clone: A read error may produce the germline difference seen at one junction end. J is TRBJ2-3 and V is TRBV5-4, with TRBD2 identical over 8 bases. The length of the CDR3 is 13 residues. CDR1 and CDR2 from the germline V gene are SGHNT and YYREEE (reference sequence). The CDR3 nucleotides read TGTGCCAGCAGCGGGCCGGGACTAGGGGGTTCTCATTTT. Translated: CASSGPGLGGSHF.